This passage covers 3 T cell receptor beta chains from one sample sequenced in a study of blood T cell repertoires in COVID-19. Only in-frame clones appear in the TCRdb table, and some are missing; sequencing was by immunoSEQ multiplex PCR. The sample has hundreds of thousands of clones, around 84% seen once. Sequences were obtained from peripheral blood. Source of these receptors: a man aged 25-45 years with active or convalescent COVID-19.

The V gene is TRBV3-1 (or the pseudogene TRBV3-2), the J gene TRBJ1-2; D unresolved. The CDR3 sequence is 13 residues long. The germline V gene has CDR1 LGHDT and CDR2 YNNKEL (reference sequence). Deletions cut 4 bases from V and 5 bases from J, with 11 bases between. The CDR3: CASSLTAPYGYTF. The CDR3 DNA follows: TGTGCCAGCAGCCTTACAGCCCCTTATGGCTACACCTTC.

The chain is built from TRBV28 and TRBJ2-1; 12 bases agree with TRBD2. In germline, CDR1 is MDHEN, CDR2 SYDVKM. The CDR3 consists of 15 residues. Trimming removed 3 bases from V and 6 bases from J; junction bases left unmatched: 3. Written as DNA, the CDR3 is TGTGCCAGCAGTTTGTGGACTAGCGGGGCCAATGAGCAGTTCTTC. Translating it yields CASSLWTSGANEQFF.

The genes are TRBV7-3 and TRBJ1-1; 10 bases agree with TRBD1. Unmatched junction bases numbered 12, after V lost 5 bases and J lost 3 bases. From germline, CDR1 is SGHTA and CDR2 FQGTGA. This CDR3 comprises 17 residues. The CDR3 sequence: CASSTYQTGGGYTEAFF. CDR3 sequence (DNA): TGTGCCAGCAGCACATACCAGACAGGGGGCGGGTACACTGAAGCTTTCTTT.